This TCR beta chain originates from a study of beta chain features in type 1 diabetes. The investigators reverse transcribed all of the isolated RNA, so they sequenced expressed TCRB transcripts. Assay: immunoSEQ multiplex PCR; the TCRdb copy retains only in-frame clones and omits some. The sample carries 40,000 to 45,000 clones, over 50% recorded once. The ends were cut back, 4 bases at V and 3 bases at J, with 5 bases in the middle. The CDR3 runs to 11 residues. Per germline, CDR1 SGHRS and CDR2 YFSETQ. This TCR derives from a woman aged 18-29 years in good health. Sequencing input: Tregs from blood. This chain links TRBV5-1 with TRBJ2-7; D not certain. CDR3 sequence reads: CASSGNYEQYF. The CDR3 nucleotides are TGCGCCAGCAGCGGCAACTACGAGCAGTACTTC.